What follows describes a single TCR beta chain. Its antigen is not known. The assay was immunoSEQ multiplex PCR, and TCRdb's table has in-frame clones only and misses some. The sample lists some 130,000 clones, about 87% seen once, with under 2.5% in the top ten. The data belong to a study of T cell responses to AZD1222 COVID-19 vaccine. Broader study findings: Along spike, vaccine-associated CD4 TCRs were found throughout, with dominance at 160-218 and 743-854. Seropositive status at baseline applied to only a handful of AZD1222 recipients. The donor cohort was predominantly white British with a female majority, and clonal diversity may have been underestimated.

The CDR3 runs to 15 residues. V was trimmed by 1 base and J by 4 bases, leaving 13 bases between them. In germline, CDR1 is LNHNV, CDR2 YYDKDF (reference sequence). The V call is TRBV15, the J call TRBJ1-2; maybe TRBD1 (5 bases). The material sequenced was peripheral blood, taken on day 0 of AZD1222 vaccination. This receptor was taken from an adult in good health. CDR3 bases: TGTGCCACCAGCAGAGGTGAATCCGGGACCTATGGCTACACCTTC. Its translation is CATSRGESGTYGYTF.